This paragraph reports one TCR beta chain. Its antigen is still unknown. A clone one base away is much larger, so this may be a read error. The sample is drawn from a study of T cells in Graves' hyperthyroidism and ophthalmopathy. The TCR beta CDR3 regions underwent amplification using RNA transcripts as the source. Carried out on the TCR CDR3, a first-round RT-PCR used the HTBI primer set. TCRdb passed the multiplex PCR reads through MiXCR, listing each CDR3 protein once. The table has 200,000 or so distinct CDR3 sequences, roughly a sixth seen once. The germline gives CDR1 MRHNA, CDR2 SNTAGT. Trimming cost V 8 bases and J 0 bases; bases outside gene matches: 10. This CDR3 is built from 15 residues. Study results and limitations: The blood repertoire included most of the expanded thyroid clonotypes above 0.001.

The chain combines TRBV6-4 with TRBJ2-7, with TRBD1 matching over 7 bases. The source of this sequence is a woman between 50 and 59 years old with Graves' hyperthyroidism. Sequenced material: blood. CDR3 nucleotide sequence: TGTGCCAGCCTTCCCGACAGGGTGATCTCCTACGAGCAGTACTTC. Translating it yields CASLPDRVISYEQYF.